This passage covers 14 T cell receptor beta chains from one sample sequenced in a study of T cell repertoires in cytomegalovirus infection. For these TCRs, the target antigens are not known. MiXCR, run by TCRdb on the reads, gives a single entry per CDR3 protein. Among approximately 140,000 distinct CDR3 sequences, approximately 24% were seen once, and the ten largest hold roughly 35%. The sequencing sample was made of PBMCs, sequenced either directly or after in vitro stimulation (not recorded which). The receptors were sampled from a human donor in good health (CMV status not recorded). Some clones in this sample may be carry-over from other donors' samples.

V and J are TRBV12-3 or TRBV12-4 and TRBJ1-5; possibly TRBD1 for D (5 bases). The CDR3 contains 15 residues. Trimming took off 6 bases at V and 3 bases at J, with 15 bases between the two ends. CDR3 DNA sequence: TGTGCCAGCAGCCCATCGCAGGGCTCCAATCAGCCCCAGCATTTT. Encoded protein: CASSPSQGSNQPQHF.

This clonotype was seen only a few times. The chain carries TRBV2 and TRBJ2-3; 8 bases are shared with TRBD1. V gave up 6 bases and J gave up 3 bases; unmatched junction bases: 2. This CDR3 has 13 residues. CDR1 and CDR2 (germline): SNHLY, FYNNEI. CDR3 coding DNA: TGTGCCAGCAGAAGGACAGGGACAGATACGCAGTATTTT. This gives the protein CASRRTGTDTQYF.

This clonotype was found a few times. This chain uses TRBV7-9 with TRBJ2-7, with TRBD2 identical over 7 bases. CDR3 length equals 14 residues. Germline V gene data show CDR1 as SEHNR and CDR2 as FQNEAQ (reference sequence). J was trimmed by 6 bases and V by 7 bases; bases with no gene match: 12. The CDR3 here is CASTPSGGLFEQYF. The CDR3 DNA sequence: TGTGCCAGCACCCCCTCGGGGGGACTTTTCGAGCAGTACTTC.

J is TRBJ2-5 and V is TRBV6-1, with D perhaps assigned TRBD1 or TRBD2 (5 bases each). The V and J ends lost 7 bases and 5 bases respectively, with 17 bases between them. This CDR3 contains 14 residues. Per the germline V gene, CDR1 is MNHNS and CDR2 is SASEGT. The CDR3 nucleotides read TGTGCCAGCACCCCCACAGGCTGGGGGGAGACCCAGTACTTC. This gives the protein CASTPTGWGETQYF.

In this sample, this clonotype turned up many times. The chain combines TRBV7-8 with TRBJ1-1; D call uncertain. Germline V gene data show CDR1 as SGHVS and CDR2 as FQNEAQ. This CDR3 has 15 amino acids. Trimming removed 6 bases from V and 6 bases from J, with 20 bases in between. CDR3 protein: CASRPHGVWRAEAFF. CDR3 coding DNA: TGTGCCAGCAGGCCTCATGGGGTTTGGCGCGCTGAAGCTTTCTTT.

The rearrangement links TRBV4-3 to TRBJ1-5; D unclear. Germline CDR1 is LGHNA and CDR2 is YSLEER. There are 14 residues in the CDR3. V lost 0 bases, J lost 7 bases, and 10 bases lay in between. This CDR3 is CASSQEGGRQPQHF. The CDR3 bases are TGCGCCAGCAGCCAAGAAGGCGGTAGGCAGCCCCAGCATTTT.

In its sample, this clonotype was seen a few times. The CDR3 sequence: CASSSGLAGFTGELFF. The CDR3 coding sequence is TGTGCCAGCAGCTCAGGACTAGCGGGATTCACCGGGGAGCTGTTTTTT. The chain uses TRBV11-2 and TRBJ2-2; TRBD2 aligns across 12 bases. CDR1 and CDR2 (germline): SGHAT, FQNNGV. V lost 4 bases and J lost 4; bases outside the gene matches: 4. The CDR3 is made up of 16 amino acids.

This clonotype was observed a handful of times. The genes are TRBV12-3 or TRBV12-4 and TRBJ2-7; TRBD2 matches at 7 bases. The CDR3 length is 16 residues. V shed 5 bases, J shed 2 bases, and the junction held 12 bases outside the gene matches. CDR3 region: CASSPIAGANTYEQYF. The CDR3 region has the DNA TGTGCCAGCAGTCCCATCGCGGGAGCTAATACCTACGAGCAGTACTTC.

This clonotype was counted at least ten times. The chain links TRBV7-2 to TRBJ2-7; 11 bases fit TRBD2. CDR3 length: 13 residues. Germline V gene lookup returns CDR1 SGHTA and CDR2 FQGNSA. CDR3 sequence: CASSLAGGYEQYV. The CDR3 coding sequence is TGTGCCAGCAGCCTAGCGGGAGGATACGAGCAGTACGTC.

Only a few counts were recorded for this clonotype. The gene calls are TRBV7-6 and TRBJ2-5, with 14 bases matching TRBD2. Unmatched junction bases numbered 7, after V lost 8 bases and J lost 5 bases. Germline values: CDR1 SGHVS, CDR2 FNYEAQ. This CDR3 has 15 residues. The CDR3 coding sequence is TGTGCCAGCGGCGGGACTAGCGGGAGAGGGGAGACCCAGTACTTC. Its protein product is CASGGTSGRGETQYF.

This clonotype was found a few times. V is TRBV3-1 and J is TRBJ2-7; the D is unclear. CDR3 size: 15 residues. Trimming pared 1 base from V and 2 bases from J, leaving 12 bases between. Looked up from germline, CDR1 is LGHDT and CDR2 is YNNKEL (reference sequence). For the CDR3, the DNA is TGTGCCAGCAGCCAAGGGTTTCCAGGAGCCTACGAGCAGTACTTC. It codes for CASSQGFPGAYEQYF.

This chain joins TRBV7-2 and TRBJ2-1; D is possibly TRBD2 (6 bases). The CDR3 runs to 16 residues. CDR1 is SGHTA and CDR2 is FQGNSA in the germline V gene. V dropped 3 bases and J dropped 4 bases, with 16 bases sitting between them. The CDR3 sequence is CASSLLGGIRYNEQFF. In nucleotides, the CDR3 is TGTGCCAGCAGCTTGTTGGGCGGGATAAGGTACAATGAGCAGTTCTTC.

This clonotype was detected a few times. The chain employs TRBV25-1 and TRBJ1-3; 7 positions match TRBD1. Trimming removed 5 bases from V and 6 bases from J; junction bases left unmatched: 7. The length of the CDR3 is 14 residues. Germline V gene data show CDR1 as MGHDK and CDR2 as SYGVNS. The CDR3 bases are TGTGCCAGCAGTCCGATGACAGGGCTAAACACCATATATTTT. It is translated as CASSPMTGLNTIYF.

J is TRBJ2-1 and V is TRBV20-1, with 9 bases matching TRBD2. Germline V CDR1 and CDR2: DFQATT, SNEGSKA (reference sequence). Trimming took 3 bases from V and 6 from J; bases not matched to a gene: 9. The CDR3 is made up of 15 amino acids. The CDR3 region has the DNA TGCAGTGCTAGGAGCCTCGCGGGAGGGAGCAATGAGCAGTTCTTC. Residues: CSARSLAGGSNEQFF.